A single sample gave rise to the 8 T cell receptor beta chains below, sequenced in a study of regulatory T cells in long-lasting Graves disease. The time point: persistent/refractory GD, antithyroid drugs over 5 years with positive TRAb. RNA from PBMCs was the source of the TCR library. Sequencing libraries for TCR beta were prepared with iRepertoire HTBI primers and Arm-PCR of CDR3 regions. One entry per CDR3 protein, called by TCRdb with MiXCR from the multiplex PCR reads. The sample records about 660,000 distinct CDR3 sequences, roughly 30% being singletons. Sequenced here: peripheral blood mononuclear cells (PBMCs), sampled when the disease was refractory, from a patient treated with antithyroid drugs. The receptors come from a female donor with Graves disease.

This clonotype was picked up many times. The chain uses TRBV2 and TRBJ1-2; maybe TRBD1 (5 bases). CDR1 and CDR2 from the germline V gene are SNHLY and FYNNEI. The V end was cut by 7 bases, the J end by 5 bases, with 11 bases between. The CDR3 spans 12 residues. For the CDR3, the DNA is TGTGCCAGCAAAGACAGCCTGTATGGCTACACCTTC. This encodes CASKDSLYGYTF. The whole variable domain, filled in from reference TRBV2 and TRBJ1-2, reads EPEVTQTPSHQVTQMGQEVILRCVPISNHLYFYWYRQILGQKVEFLVSFYNNEISEKSEIFDDQFSVERPDGSNFTLKIRSTKLEDSAMYFCASKDSLYGYTFGSGTRLTVV.

V usage is TRBV12-3 or TRBV12-4 and J usage is TRBJ2-7; D assignment may be TRBD1 or TRBD2 (5 bases each). There are 14 residues in the CDR3. V lost 4 bases and J lost 3, with 13 bases in between. CDR3 DNA: TGTGCCAGCAGTTCAGGGACCCACCTCTACGAGCAGTACTTC. Amino acids: CASSSGTHLYEQYF.

This clonotype was counted a single time. The rearrangement links TRBV2 to TRBJ2-1; D unclear. In germline, CDR1 is SNHLY, CDR2 FYNNEI. The CDR3 covers 15 residues. Trimming left V 3 bases short and J 1 base short, with 10 bases between. CDR3 sequence: CASSDRPPSYNEQFF. The CDR3 DNA reads TGTGCCAGCAGTGATCGACCTCCATCCTACAATGAGCAGTTCTTC.

The rearrangement links TRBV28 to TRBJ1-1; D ambiguous. This CDR3 comprises 12 residues. The V gene lost 4 bases and the J gene lost 3 bases, with 6 bases spanning the gap. The germline CDR1 and CDR2 sequences are MDHEN and SYDVKM. CDR3 protein: CASSWQYTEAFF. The CDR3 DNA reads TGTGCCAGCAGTTGGCAGTACACTGAAGCTTTCTTT.

CDR3: CASRELRDRGEKLFF. CDR3 bases: TGTGCCAGCAGGGAGCTCCGGGACAGGGGCGAAAAACTGTTTTTT. The rearrangement links TRBV2 to TRBJ1-4; 10 positions agree with TRBD1. V shed 6 bases, J shed 8 bases, and the junction held 9 bases outside the gene matches. Germline CDR1 reads SNHLY; CDR2 reads FYNNEI. The CDR3 loop spans 15 amino acids.

This clonotype has ten or more counts. The V and J genes are TRBV5-1 and TRBJ1-1; D not resolved. Germline CDR1 is SGHRS and CDR2 is YFSETQ. V lost 3 bases, J lost 4 bases, and 10 bases lay in between. This CDR3 contains 13 residues. The CDR3 is CASSSAGGTEAFF. CDR3 coding DNA: TGCGCCAGCAGCTCGGCAGGTGGCACTGAAGCTTTCTTT.

This clonotype was seen only a few times. The chain couples TRBV6-2 or TRBV6-3 to TRBJ2-7; D is unclear. The CDR3 sequence is 12 residues long. The V end lost 0 bases, the J end lost 5 bases, and 5 bases lay between the germline ends. Germline V gene data show CDR1 as MNHEY and CDR2 as SVGEGT. CDR3 DNA sequence: TGTGCCAGCAGTTACTCTAGACACGAGCAGTACTTC. Translated: CASSYSRHEQYF.

The chain links TRBV27 to TRBJ1-6, with D unclear. Germline assignment: CDR1 MNHEY and CDR2 SMNVEV (reference sequence). The CDR3 is 15 amino acids. V lost 4 bases to trimming and J lost 2 bases, with 9 bases between them. The CDR3, as DNA: TGTGCCAGCAGTTATGGTAATACCTATAATTCACCCCTCCACTTT. Translating gives CASSYGNTYNSPLHF.